These 28 T cell receptor beta chains came from one sample sequenced in a study of T-cell reconstitution after alpha-beta-depleted transplantation in children. Preparation of the TCRbeta library involved a method that used unique molecular identifiers. One entry per CDR3 protein, called by TCRdb with MiXCR from the PCR reads. The sample contains 600,000 to 700,000 distinct CDR3 sequences, around 17% of which appear only once. Material: PBMCs from the stem cell graft donor, obtained from the stem cell graft. These receptor sequences come from a human donor who donated a stem cell graft to a child with acute myeloid leukemia.

The chain recombines TRBV3-1 with TRBJ2-5; D call uncertain. The germline V gene encodes CDR1 LGHDT and CDR2 YNNKEL (reference sequence). V lost 0 bases and J lost 5, with 4 bases in between. The CDR3 is 12 amino acids. The CDR3 loop reads CASSQDTETQYF. The CDR3 DNA follows: TGTGCCAGCAGCCAAGATACCGAGACCCAGTACTTC.

This clonotype was found once. The chain recombines TRBV7-8 with TRBJ2-1; 7 bases agree with TRBD2. The CDR3 sequence is 13 residues long. The V and J ends lost 8 bases and 0 bases, in that order; junction bases with no gene match: 1. Germline CDR1 and CDR2: SGHVS and FQNEAQ. This CDR3 is CASLAASYNEQFF. Here the CDR3 DNA reads TGTGCCAGCCTAGCGGCCTCCTACAATGAGCAGTTCTTC.

The chain links TRBV27 to TRBJ2-3; the match to TRBD2 covers 9 bases. After removal of 8 bases from V and 6 bases from J, the junction contained 12 bases not matched to a gene. The CDR3 extends over 15 amino acids. Germline CDR1 and CDR2: MNHEY and SMNVEV (reference sequence). CDR3 protein: CASSTGRGGPDTQYF. In DNA, the CDR3 is TGTGCCAGCTCCACTGGGCGGGGGGGCCCCGATACGCAGTATTTT.

Many counts were recorded for this clonotype. The genes are TRBV10-3 and TRBJ1-5; maybe TRBD1 (5 bases). Trimming took off 8 bases at V and 1 base at J, with 6 bases between the two ends. Germline CDR1 reads ENHRY; CDR2 reads SYGVKD. This CDR3 is built from 12 residues. CDR3 in amino acids: CAIGGSNQPQHF. Written as DNA, the CDR3 is TGTGCCATCGGGGGAAGCAATCAGCCCCAGCATTTT.

There are many counts of this clonotype. V is TRBV20-1 and J is TRBJ2-1; the D gene is possibly TRBD1 (5 bases). V lost 3 bases and J 1 base, leaving 16 bases between the germline ends. CDR1 DFQATT and CDR2 SNEGSKA come from the germline V gene (reference sequence). The CDR3 length is 16 residues. In nucleotides, the CDR3 is TGCAGTGCTAGTAACCCTGTTAGGGGATCCTACAATGAGCAGTTCTTC. Translated: CSASNPVRGSYNEQFF.

The chain recombines TRBV20-1 with TRBJ2-5, with 10 nucleotides matching TRBD2. Per germline, CDR1 DFQATT and CDR2 SNEGSKA (reference sequence). Unmatched junction bases numbered 17, after V lost 5 bases and J lost 2 bases. The CDR3 totals 18 residues. The CDR3 region has the DNA TGCAGTGCTCCGGAACGGCGGTCTAGCGGGGGCCGACAAGAGACCCAGTACTTC. Protein product: CSAPERRSSGGRQETQYF.

This clonotype came up many times. The CDR3 coding sequence is TGTGCCAGCAGTCTCCGACTAGATACGCAGTATTTT. Residues: CASSLRLDTQYF. The chain employs TRBV6-6 and TRBJ2-3; D not certain. Germline assignment: CDR1 MNHNY and CDR2 SVGAGI (reference sequence). V was cut by 5 bases and J by 5 bases, with 8 bases left in between. There are 12 residues in the CDR3.

The rearrangement joins TRBV20-1 to TRBJ2-3; 9 bases are shared with TRBD2. V was clipped by 6 bases and J by 2 bases; unmatched bases: 15. The CDR3 runs 17 residues. CDR1 is DFQATT and CDR2 is SNEGSKA in the germline V gene (reference sequence). CDR3 region: CSANLKGLAGITDTQYF. The CDR3 coding sequence is TGCAGTGCGAACCTTAAGGGGCTAGCGGGGATCACAGATACGCAGTATTTT.

This clonotype was counted a few times. The rearrangement joins TRBV15 to TRBJ2-7; D gene uncertain. Trimming pared 0 bases from V and 3 bases from J, leaving 9 bases between. Germline values: CDR1 LNHNV, CDR2 YYDKDF (reference sequence). The CDR3 length is 14 residues. DNA for the CDR3: TGTGCCACCAGCAGAGATATGATGAACTACGAGCAGTACTTC. Protein sequence: CATSRDMMNYEQYF.

This clonotype came up once. V gene TRBV6-5 combines with J gene TRBJ1-1; D not certain. There are 13 residues in the CDR3. Germline V lookup: CDR1 MNHEY, CDR2 SVGAGI. The V end lost 2 bases, the J end lost 1 base, and 5 bases lay between the germline ends. The CDR3 coding sequence is TGTGCCAGCAGTTACGAAACGAACACTGAAGCTTTCTTT. This sequence encodes CASSYETNTEAFF.

This chain connects TRBV5-1 to TRBJ2-7; no clear D gene. Germline CDR1 reads SGHRS; CDR2 reads YFSETQ. V lost 4 bases, J lost 1 base, and 12 bases lay in between. CDR3 length equals 14 residues. Here the CDR3 reads CASSPWIVSYEQYV. CDR3 DNA sequence: TGCGCCAGCAGCCCTTGGATTGTATCCTACGAGCAGTACGTC.

The chain has TRBV11-2 and TRBJ1-6; 9 bases line up with TRBD1. The CDR3 spans 13 residues. Germline CDR1 is SGHAT and CDR2 is FQNNGV. The V and J ends lost 6 bases and 10 bases, in that order; junction bases with no gene match: 4. For the CDR3, the DNA is TGTGCCAGCAGAGGGACAGGGCTATCACCCCTCCACTTT. This encodes CASRGTGLSPLHF. Together with reference TRBV11-2 and TRBJ1-6, the CDR3 gives the full variable domain: EAGVAQSPRYKIIEKRQSVAFWCNPISGHATLYWYQQILGQGPKLLIQFQNNGVVDDSQLPKDRFSAERLKGVDSTLKIQPAKLEDSAVYLCASRGTGLSPLHFGNGTRLTVT.

This clonotype has just a few counts. The J gene is TRBJ2-7, the V gene TRBV5-1; D uncertain. CDR3 length: 16 residues. V lost 0 bases to trimming and J lost 4 bases, with 17 bases between them. CDR1 and CDR2 from the germline V gene are SGHRS and YFSETQ. This CDR3 reads CASSLGAPENSYEQYV. CDR3 in DNA: TGCGCCAGCAGCTTGGGGGCACCTGAGAATTCATACGAGCAGTACGTC.

This clonotype was observed a few times. This rearrangement joins TRBV20-1 to TRBJ1-5; D uncertain. This CDR3 comprises 12 residues. The germline V gene has CDR1 DFQATT and CDR2 SNEGSKA (reference sequence). Trimming removed 5 bases from V and 4 bases from J, with 9 bases in between. The CDR3 DNA reads as TGCAGTGCTCGGTACCAAAATCAGCCCCAGCATTTT. Protein product: CSARYQNQPQHF.

This sequence joins TRBV5-1 and TRBJ2-7; D may be TRBD1 or TRBD2 (5 bases each). Between the trimmed V and J ends, which lost 5 bases and 1 base, there was a span of 10 bases. In germline, CDR1 is SGHRS, CDR2 YFSETQ. The CDR3 consists of 13 residues. The CDR3 sequence: CASRGTDSYEQYF. In nucleotides, the CDR3 is TGCGCCAGCAGGGGGACCGATTCCTACGAGCAGTACTTC.

A word on this clonotype: This sequence may be a read error, since a much larger clone differs from it by one base. The rearrangement joins TRBV20-1 to TRBJ2-3; TRBD1 might be the D (6 bases). Germline V lookup: CDR1 DFQATT, CDR2 SNEGSKA (reference sequence). Trimming removed 3 bases from V and 2 bases from J, with 18 bases in between. This CDR3 comprises 16 residues. The CDR3 here is CSASGGPDSYTDTQYF. Here the CDR3 DNA reads TGCAGTGCTAGTGGGGGACCGGACAGTTACACAGATACGCAGTATTTT.

This clonotype has only a few counts. The rearrangement uses TRBV28 and TRBJ1-1; D unclear. Germline CDR1 reads MDHEN; CDR2 reads SYDVKM. The CDR3 loop spans 16 amino acids. V lost 3 bases and J lost 3, with 17 bases in between. The CDR3 loop is CASSFYFSAKDTEAFF. In nucleotides, the CDR3 is TGTGCCAGCAGTTTCTACTTTTCGGCCAAGGACACTGAAGCTTTCTTT.

In its sample, this clonotype was seen many times. The genes are TRBV20-1 and TRBJ2-5, with a possible D match to TRBD2 (5 bases). V was clipped by 5 bases and J by 2 bases, with 9 bases between them. Germline V gene sequence: CDR1 DFQATT, CDR2 SNEGSKA (reference sequence). The CDR3 covers 12 residues. This chain's CDR3 is CSAWRGQETQYF. The CDR3 DNA reads as TGCAGTGCTTGGCGCGGGCAAGAGACCCAGTACTTC.

In this sample, this clonotype turned up many times. V gene TRBV12-3 or TRBV12-4 combines with J gene TRBJ2-1, with 7 nucleotides matching TRBD2. This CDR3 has 12 residues. The V gene end was trimmed by 3 bases and the J gene end by 10 bases; junction bases not matched to a gene: 3. The CDR3 nucleotides are TGTGCCAGCAGTTTCCCTAGCGGAGAGCAGTTCTTC. It translates to CASSFPSGEQFF.

This chain links TRBV29-1 with TRBJ2-3; TRBD2 matches 8 bases. The J segment lost 4 bases and the V segment lost 6 bases, leaving 9 bases of the junction unmatched. The CDR3 has 14 amino acids. Germline V lookup: CDR1 SQVTM, CDR2 ANQGSEA. As DNA, the CDR3 is TGCAGCGTGACGGGGGGGGGGCCCGCAGATACGCAGTATTTT. Protein sequence: CSVTGGGPADTQYF.

The chain joins TRBV11-2 to TRBJ2-3; TRBD2 aligns across 10 bases. The CDR3 is made up of 18 amino acids. Germline CDR1 SGHAT, CDR2 FQNNGV. Trimming cost V 1 base and J 6 bases; bases outside gene matches: 13. CDR3 region: CASSLGFTSGVGKDTQYF. The CDR3 DNA is TGTGCCAGCAGCTTAGGGTTTACTAGCGGGGTCGGGAAGGATACGCAGTATTTT. The full variable domain, completed using reference TRBV11-2 and TRBJ2-3, is EAGVAQSPRYKIIEKRQSVAFWCNPISGHATLYWYQQILGQGPKLLIQFQNNGVVDDSQLPKDRFSAERLKGVDSTLKIQPAKLEDSAVYLCASSLGFTSGVGKDTQYFGPGTRLTVL.

This clonotype was detected only a few times. This chain connects TRBV10-3 to TRBJ2-7, with D maybe TRBD2 (5 bases). The length of the CDR3 is 15 residues. Germline CDR1 and CDR2: ENHRY and SYGVKD. Deletions cut 0 bases from V and 3 bases from J, with 12 bases between. The CDR3 bases are TGTGCCATCAGTGAGTCGGTGGAGGTCAACTACGAGCAGTACTTC. It is translated as CAISESVEVNYEQYF.

The chain uses TRBV30 and TRBJ1-5; D call uncertain. The V end was cut by 5 bases, the J end by 1 base, with 9 bases between. The CDR3 is 13 residues long. Germline values: CDR1 GTSNPN, CDR2 SVGIG (reference sequence). CDR3 sequence: CAWGSQSNQPQHF. The DNA of the CDR3 is TGTGCCTGGGGATCACAGAGCAATCAGCCCCAGCATTTT.

Many counts were recorded for this clonotype. The chain links TRBV20-1 to TRBJ2-1; weak D call: TRBD2 (6 bases). The germline CDR1 and CDR2 sequences are DFQATT and SNEGSKA (reference sequence). V was pared by 3 bases and J by 8 bases, with 17 bases between. There are 14 residues in the CDR3. For the CDR3, the DNA is TGCAGTGCTAGCTCGGCTCGTCAGCGGGATGAGCAGTTCTTC. The encoded protein is CSASSARQRDEQFF.

The chain has TRBV4-3 and TRBJ1-1; perhaps TRBD1 as D (5 bases). The CDR3 has 14 amino acids. Trimming left V 6 bases short and J 5 bases short, with 16 bases between. CDR1 and CDR2 (germline): LGHNA, YSLEER. CDR3 sequence: CASSRGGSGTEAFF. CDR3 coding DNA: TGCGCCAGCAGTCGGGGGGGTAGTGGGACTGAAGCTTTCTTT.

This chain uses TRBV9 with TRBJ2-3, with 9 positions matching TRBD2. Unmatched junction bases numbered 3, after V lost 3 bases and J lost 4 bases. Germline loops: CDR1 SGDLS, CDR2 YYNGEE. The CDR3 totals 14 residues. Here the CDR3 DNA reads TGTGCCAGCAGCGGCGGGGGGGCCCCAGATACGCAGTATTTT. Translated: CASSGGGAPDTQYF.

This clonotype was seen a handful of times. The chain is built from TRBV11-3 and TRBJ2-7; 10 bases fit TRBD1. V lost 2 bases and J lost 3; bases outside the gene matches: 4. There are 15 residues in the CDR3. CDR1 is SGHNT, CDR2 YENEEA, per germline. In DNA, the CDR3 is TGTGCCAGCAGCTTACGTCGGGACAGGGGCTACGAGCAGTACTTC. Translated, it gives CASSLRRDRGYEQYF.

The chain uses TRBV7-2 and TRBJ1-6, with a possible D match to TRBD1 (6 bases). This CDR3 has 15 amino acids. Trimming took 2 bases from V and 6 from J, leaving 11 bases between them. Germline V lookup: CDR1 SGHTA, CDR2 FQGNSA. CDR3 in DNA: TGTGCCAGCAGCTTACGACAGGCCAGTAATTCACCCCTCCACTTT. This encodes CASSLRQASNSPLHF.